Listed below are T cell receptor beta chains from one sample, sequenced in a study of OX40 agonist ivuxolimab in advanced cancers. Sequencing was performed with immunoSEQ multiplex PCR; in TCRdb, only in-frame clones are kept and a portion is missing. The sample has about 13,000 clones, roughly 69% seen once. Sequencing was performed on CD4+ or CD8+ T cells sorted from blood, taken in a trial of the OX40 agonist ivuxolimab. These receptors all come from an adult with an advanced solid tumor such as melanoma, head and neck, liver or kidney cancer. The CDR3 runs from the conserved cysteine through the conserved F or W. Each record gives: clone size, CDR3 length, J gene, V gene, D gene, CDR3 DNA, CDR3 protein. D genes are given only for firm matches. Only some rows state a clone size, as once, few, many or a class for expanded clones.

few | 12 | TRBJ1-4 | TRBV27 | - | TGTGCCAGCAGTTCACCTGCGGGTAACCTGTTTTTT | CASSSPAGNLFF
medium-sized | 13 | TRBJ2-2 | TRBV6-5 | - | TGTGCCAGCAGTTACGTGAACACCGGGGAGCTGTTTTTT | CASSYVNTGELFF
- | 13 | TRBJ2-2 | TRBV27 | - | TGTGCCAGCACTCCACGGCGCACCGGGGAGCTGTTTTTT | CASTPRRTGELFF
few | 15 | TRBJ2-3 | TRBV5-6 | - | TGTGCCAGCAGCTACGAGGGAGAGGGCACAGATACGCAGTATTTT | CASSYEGEGTDTQYF
- | 19 | TRBJ2-4 | TRBV9 | TRBD2 | TGTGCCAGCAGCGTTGGGACTAGCGGAAAACCGGATCCCCGGAACATTCAGTACTTC | CASSVGTSGKPDPRNIQYF
- | 12 | TRBJ1-2 | TRBV6-1 | - | TGTGCCAGCAGTTGGGCGTCCGGTGGCTACACCTTC | CASSWASGGYTF
- | 15 | TRBJ2-7 | TRBV29-1 | - | TGCAGCGTTGAGGTCCCCCGCGCCTCCTCCTACGAGCAGTACTTC | CSVEVPRASSYEQYF
medium-sized | 16 | TRBJ2-3 | TRBV7-3 | - | TGTGCCAGCAGCTTATGGGGTAGCGGTAGCACAGATACGCAGTATTTT | CASSLWGSGSTDTQYF
- | 15 | TRBJ1-5 | TRBV19 | - | TGTGCCAGTAGTTTTTCAGGGCTGAACAATCAGCCCCAGCATTTT | CASSFSGLNNQPQHF
- | 14 | TRBJ1-6 | TRBV9 | - | TGTGCCAGCAGCGTAGACGGGTACCATTCACCCCTCCACTTT | CASSVDGYHSPLHF
- | 16 | TRBJ1-2 | TRBV6-5 | TRBD1 | TGTGCCAGCAGTTACCGACAGGGGGCGTGGAACTATGGCTACACCTTC | CASSYRQGAWNYGYTF
- | 15 | TRBJ2-1 | TRBV7-6 | - | TGTGCCAGCAGCTTAGAGCGACGTTCCTACAATGAGCAGTTCTTC | CASSLERRSYNEQFF
- | 16 | TRBJ2-7 | TRBV29-1 | TRBD2 | TGCAGCGTTAGAGGACTAGCGGGAGTAAGAGACTACGAGCAGTACTTC | CSVRGLAGVRDYEQYF
few | 14 | TRBJ2-7 | TRBV7-9 | - | TGTGCCAGCAGTGGAGATAACACCGACTACGAGCAGTACTTC | CASSGDNTDYEQYF
- | 14 | TRBJ1-1 | TRBV30 | TRBD1 | TGTGCCTGGAGTACCGGGACAGGGCTTACTGAAGCTTTCTTT | CAWSTGTGLTEAFF
- | 15 | TRBJ2-7 | TRBV6-6 | - | TGTGCCAGCAGTCCGGTCGAGGGGGGCTACCACGAGCAGTACTTC | CASSPVEGGYHEQYF
- | 15 | TRBJ1-6 | TRBV4-3 | - | TGCGCCAGCAGCCAAGAGGACGCAGATAATTCACCCCTCCACTTT | CASSQEDADNSPLHF
- | 14 | TRBJ2-5 | TRBV10-1 | - | TGCGCCGACATGAGGGACGTTAAGATGGAGACCCAGTACTTC | CADMRDVKMETQYF
once | 13 | TRBJ1-1 | TRBV2 | - | TGTGCCAGCAGTGAAGGGACCATTGGTGAAGCTTTCTTT | CASSEGTIGEAFF
once | 14 | TRBJ2-2 | TRBV7-9 | - | TGTGCCAGCAGCTTAGGAGGGTACACCGGGGAGCTGTTTTTT | CASSLGGYTGELFF
- | 15 | TRBJ1-2 | TRBV7-8 | - | TGTGCCAGCAGCTTAGAAGGGTTAGGGGCCTATGGCTACACCTTC | CASSLEGLGAYGYTF
once | 12 | TRBJ2-3 | TRBV7-9 | - | TGTGCCAGCAGCTGGGCCACAGATACGCAGTATTTT | CASSWATDTQYF
- | 13 | TRBJ2-1 | TRBV4-2 | - | TGTGCCAGCAGCCAAGAGGGAGCCAATGAGCAGTTCTTC | CASSQEGANEQFF
- | 14 | TRBJ2-7 | TRBV7-8 | - | TGTGCCAGCAGCTTAGCGGCCAGGGACTACGAGCAGTACTTC | CASSLAARDYEQYF
- | 16 | TRBJ2-1 | TRBV13 | TRBD2 | TGTGCCAGCAGCCCGAAGGCGGGGGGCCTCTACAATGAGCAGTTCTTC | CASSPKAGGLYNEQFF
- | 12 | TRBJ1-1 | TRBV28 | - | TGTGCCAGCAGTCCAACACAAGCTGAAGCTTTCTTT | CASSPTQAEAFF
once | 14 | TRBJ2-7 | TRBV29-1 | - | TGCAGCGTTGGACGAAGAGACGGTCCCTACGAGCAGTACTTC | CSVGRRDGPYEQYF
- | 14 | TRBJ2-3 | TRBV5-1 | - | TGCGCCAGCAGCCTAGACGATTACACAGATACGCAGTATTTT | CASSLDDYTDTQYF
few | 15 | TRBJ2-5 | TRBV15 | - | TGTGCCACCAGCAGTCAGGATTCGTACCAAGAGACCCAGTACTTC | CATSSQDSYQETQYF
- | 14 | TRBJ2-7 | TRBV9 | - | TGTGCCAGCAGCGTAGGAGGGAGCTCCTACGAGCAGTACTTC | CASSVGGSSYEQYF
few | 14 | TRBJ2-7 | TRBV28 | - | TGTGCCAGCAGTTGGCCGAGGGGGAATGTTGAGCAGTACTTC | CASSWPRGNVEQYF
- | 11 | TRBJ2-7 | TRBV6-5 | - | TGTGCCAGCACCGGGGGCCTCGAGCAGTACTTC | CASTGGLEQYF
few | 17 | TRBJ2-2 | TRBV19 | TRBD2 | TGTGCCAGTACCACCCAGGAGGCCCTAGCGGGAAACGGGGAGCTGTTTTTT | CASTTQEALAGNGELFF
- | 13 | TRBJ2-7 | TRBV28 | - | TGTGCCAGCAGTATTGGGGGGACCTACGAGCAGTACTTC | CASSIGGTYEQYF
- | 14 | TRBJ2-5 | TRBV5-6 | - | TGTGCCAGCAGCCAAGAATTGGGGCAAGAGACCCAGTACTTC | CASSQELGQETQYF
- | 15 | TRBJ2-2 | TRBV6-5 | TRBD1 | TGTGCCAGCAGCCTCAACAGGGGCGGCACCGGGGAGCTGTTTTTT | CASSLNRGGTGELFF
few | 12 | TRBJ2-7 | TRBV6-5 | - | TGTGCCAGCAGTTACCCGCCCTACGAGCAGTACTTC | CASSYPPYEQYF
once | 13 | TRBJ2-7 | TRBV9 | TRBD1 | TGTGCCAGCAGCGTCGGGACAGAATACGAGCAGTACTTC | CASSVGTEYEQYF
- | 15 | TRBJ2-1 | TRBV5-1 | TRBD1 | TGCGCCAGCAGCTTGGATCAGGGGGTCTACAATGAGCAGTTCTTC | CASSLDQGVYNEQFF
- | 15 | TRBJ1-1 | TRBV27 | - | TGTGCCAGCAGTTCCTCCCTCTGGGGGAACACTGAAGCTTTCTTT | CASSSSLWGNTEAFF
- | 15 | TRBJ2-7 | TRBV5-4 | - | TGTGCCAGCAGCTTTGTGGCAGTGGCTTTGAACGAGCAGTACTTC | CASSFVAVALNEQYF
- | 16 | TRBJ2-3 | TRBV4-1 | - | TGCGCCAGCAGCCAAGTGGCCAGCGGCCGCACAGATACGCAGTATTTT | CASSQVASGRTDTQYF
- | 14 | TRBJ2-5 | TRBV28 | - | TGTGCCAGCAGTCCGCCGGGACTTGAAGAGACCCAGTACTTC | CASSPPGLEETQYF
- | 11 | TRBJ1-1 | TRBV6-5 | - | TGTGCCAGCGGATTAGGCACTGAAGCTTTCTTT | CASGLGTEAFF
- | 10 | TRBJ2-1 | TRBV28 | - | TGTGCCAGCAGTTACAATGAGCAGTTCTTC | CASSYNEQFF
few | 19 | TRBJ2-7 | TRBV7-8 | TRBD2 | TGTGCCAGCAGCTTAGTGGACCCCTGGGTAGCGGGAGACGAGAACGAGCAGTACTTC | CASSLVDPWVAGDENEQYF
once | 12 | TRBJ1-5 | TRBV7-9 | TRBD1 | TGTGCCAGCAGCCCCGGAGACAGGGATCAGCATTTT | CASSPGDRDQHF
- | 14 | TRBJ2-7 | TRBV19 | TRBD1 | TGTGCCAGTAGTACAACAGGGGGCTCCTACGAGCAGTACTTC | CASSTTGGSYEQYF
- | 16 | TRBJ2-1 | TRBV5-1 | TRBD1 | TGCGCCAGCAAAAAACAGGGGCCGAGCTCCTACAATGAGCAGTTCTTC | CASKKQGPSSYNEQFF
- | 16 | TRBJ2-3 | TRBV5-1 | - | TGCGCCAGCAGCTTGGCCGCGGAGTTTAGTACAGATACGCAGTATTTT | CASSLAAEFSTDTQYF
- | 14 | TRBJ1-2 | TRBV28 | - | TGTGCCAGCAGTTTACAGCAGAAGGCAGCTGGCTACACCTTC | CASSLQQKAAGYTF
many | 13 | TRBJ1-1 | TRBV7-9 | - | TGTGCCAGCAGCTTAGTGCTTGACACTGAAGCTTTCTTT | CASSLVLDTEAFF
- | 15 | TRBJ1-2 | TRBV6-1 | TRBD1 | TGTGCCAGCAGTGGGACAGGGAACCGGGGCTATGGCTACACCTTC | CASSGTGNRGYGYTF
- | 13 | TRBJ2-7 | TRBV10-3 | - | TGTGCCATCAGTGAGGGGATGGCCTACGAGCAGTACTTC | CAISEGMAYEQYF